This TCR beta chain was retrieved from a study of neoadjuvant anti-PD-1 for oral cavity cancer. Study summary: Before surgery, most patients got three to four biweekly 3 mg/kg nivolumab doses. Non-progressing patients received a fourth nivolumab dose near day 43, then surgery on days 50-56. Study results and caveats: Treg/Th17 ratio rose with pretreatment blood and fell with post-treatment tumor TCRbeta clonality.

Trimming removed 6 bases from V and 6 bases from J; junction bases left unmatched: 9. Germline V gene data show CDR1 as SGHAT and CDR2 as FQNNGV. The CDR3 contains 15 residues. Here immunoSEQ multiplex PCR was the method, and the copy in TCRdb shows in-frame clones only, minus some. Here the sample spans tens of thousands of clones, 45% being singletons. A note on this clone: Its antigen is not known.

Time point of the sample: after neoadjuvant nivolumab, at surgical resection. Stage II-IVA oral cavity squamous cell carcinoma was new and untreated by systemic or radiation therapy. V gene TRBV11-2 combines with J gene TRBJ2-7, with 12 nucleotides matching TRBD1. Material: tumor tissue, obtained after nivolumab (anti-PD-1) treatment. The sequence was collected from a person aged 40-85 years with oral cavity squamous cell carcinoma. The DNA of the CDR3 is TGTGCCAGCAGGCATCCCGGGACAGGGGGCTTCGAGCAGTACTTC. Translation gives CASRHPGTGGFEQYF.